Listed below are T cell receptor beta chains from one sample, sequenced in a study of human T cells and chemical hapten exposure. From the RACE reads, TCRdb called clonotypes with MiXCR, one entry per CDR3 protein. Here the sample spans tens of thousands of distinct CDR3 sequences, roughly a tenth being singletons. Sequencing used whole blood, obtained in connection with sensitization to the hapten diphenylcyclopropenone (DPC). These receptors were collected from a man in his forties with alopecia areata. Some clones in this sample may be carry-over from other donors' samples. Each CDR3 is given with its conserved first and last residue. A D gene is named only where the DNA matches it firmly.

d_call v_call cdr3_aa
NA TRBV2 CASSEEASHGYTF
TRBD1 TRBV5-4 CASSVPGQSQYF
NA TRBV28 CASSQGPGVYNEQFF
NA TRBV15 CATSRDGQEETQYF
TRBD2 TRBV9 CASSAEELAGAPYEQYF
TRBD2 TRBV6-2/TRBV6-3 CASKLAGSKSEQFF
TRBD1 TRBV20-1 CSAITGGIGNQPQHF
TRBD1 TRBV12-3/TRBV12-4 CASSFGRGQAF
TRBD1 TRBV28 CASSLGDSPYNEQFF
NA TRBV7-6 CASSSQGGYNEQFF
NA TRBV20-1 CSAATGRYGNTIYF
NA TRBV6-2/TRBV6-3 CASSPIYGNTEAFF
TRBD1 TRBV20-1 CSARGQAGNTIYF
TRBD1 TRBV6-5 CASSHTGVAEAFF
NA TRBV6-1 CASRVWQGQTGELFF
NA TRBV5-8 CASSMDGYSGNTIYF
TRBD1 TRBV6-5 CASSSARTGGGEQYF
NA TRBV7-6 CASSLGYGGAPSYEQYF
TRBD1 TRBV7-9 CASSSEGQDFNSNQPQHF
TRBD2 TRBV20-1 CSAAPIRAGGAHEQFF
NA TRBV5-1 CASSLAVGRTEAFF
NA TRBV18 CASSPQGRRETQYF
NA TRBV27 CASSLKGSGTYNEQFF
NA TRBV7-9 CASSSQTNYGYTF
TRBD1 TRBV12-3/TRBV12-4 CASKNDRANTEAFF
NA TRBV7-9 CASSLGQSRLYGYTF
TRBD2 TRBV9 CASSPRLAGGPGDTQYF
NA TRBV6-5 CASRLTAWNTEAFF
TRBD1 TRBV20-1 CSASGTENYNSPLHF
NA TRBV20-1 CSASKTGLYINEQFF
NA TRBV29-1 CSVEDNVGGYTF
TRBD1 TRBV29-1 CSGRQGDYGYTF
TRBD2 TRBV12-3/TRBV12-4 CASSPRLAALTDTQYF
TRBD1 TRBV7-2 CASSSLIDRGRGTQYF
NA TRBV12-3/TRBV12-4 CASRFGTNTQYF
NA TRBV4-2 CASSSNAGGAGANVLTF
NA TRBV30 CAWSAGRWEEGQPQHF
NA TRBV29-1 CSVVTGANQPQHF
TRBD2 TRBV19 CARTSGRSYNEQFF
NA TRBV15 CATSRVFRGSGETQYF
TRBD1 TRBV10-3 CAISGTGNSNQPQHF
NA TRBV25-1 CASSDPREGEKLFF
NA TRBV6-5 CASSKLGLSPSTDTQYF
NA TRBV28 CASSLETNPTTTEAFF
TRBD1 TRBV25-1 CASSVDRDRGQAFF
NA TRBV28 CASSSPPGMGEKLFF
NA TRBV5-6 CASSPDWTQEYF
TRBD2 TRBV10-3 CAISESIMGTSVAYEQYF
TRBD1 TRBV24-1 CATSEGQPNYGYTF
TRBD2 TRBV20-1 CSARLAGLTDTQYF